One and the same sample provided the 26 T cell receptor beta chains below, sequenced in a study of blood T cell repertoires in COVID-19. Sequencing was performed with immunoSEQ multiplex PCR; in TCRdb, only in-frame clones are kept and a portion is missing. The sample holds under 450,000 clones, roughly 87% seen once. The material sequenced was PBMCs or T cells enriched from blood (not recorded which). The receptor set was obtained from a woman under 40 who had recovered from COVID-19.

A few counts support this clone. This CDR3 reads CASSLLEIAVYGEQYF. CDR3 sequence (DNA): TGTGCCAGCAGCCTCCTGGAAATAGCGGTCTACGGCGAGCAGTACTTC. The rearrangement uses TRBV5-4 and TRBJ2-7; D may be TRBD2 (6 bases). This CDR3 comprises 16 residues. CDR1 SGHNT and CDR2 YYREEE come from the germline V gene (reference sequence). V shed 4 bases and J shed 6 bases, with 23 bases lying between them. Combining the CDR3 with reference TRBV5-4 and TRBJ2-7 gives the whole variable domain ETGVTQSPTHLIKTRGQQVTLRCSSQSGHNTVSWYQQALGQGPQFIFQYYREEENGRGNFPPRFSGLQFPNYSSELNVNALELDDSALYLCASSLLEIAVYGEQYFGPGTRLTVT.

The chain couples TRBV2 to TRBJ2-3; D not certain. V was clipped by 4 bases and J by 3 bases, with 8 bases between them. Germline V gives CDR1 SNHLY, CDR2 FYNNEI. The CDR3 contains 13 residues. The chain's CDR3 is CASSALETDTQYF. The CDR3 DNA is TGTGCCAGCAGTGCCCTAGAGACAGATACGCAGTATTTT.

The J gene is TRBJ2-2, the V gene TRBV14, with D unclear. CDR3 length: 14 amino acids. Germline loops: CDR1 SGHDN, CDR2 FVKESK. Trimming took off 4 bases at V and 0 bases at J, with 6 bases between the two ends. This CDR3 is CASSPLTNTGELFF. CDR3 DNA sequence: TGTGCCAGCAGCCCACTGACGAACACCGGGGAGCTGTTTTTT.

This chain connects TRBV4-2 to TRBJ2-7, with 7 bases that match TRBD2. Germline CDR1 and CDR2: LGHNA and YNFKEQ. V shed 0 bases, J shed 4 bases, and the junction held 9 bases outside the gene matches. The CDR3 covers 16 residues. Written as DNA, the CDR3 is TGTGCCAGCAGCCAAGATGGTGGGAGGGCCGGATACGAGCAGTACTTC. Amino acid sequence: CASSQDGGRAGYEQYF.

V is TRBV6-5 and J is TRBJ2-1; no clear D gene. The germline V gene encodes CDR1 MNHEY and CDR2 SVGAGI. The CDR3 totals 12 residues. The germline V and J ends were trimmed by 2 bases and 10 bases, with 9 bases remaining between them. CDR3 coding DNA: TGTGCCAGCAGTTACGACTCCAGAGAGCAGTTCTTC. Protein sequence: CASSYDSREQFF.

The chain links TRBV19 to TRBJ1-5, with unresolved D. With 4 bases removed from V and 5 bases from J, the gap between germline ends came to 6 bases. The CDR3 runs to 12 residues. CDR1 and CDR2 from the germline V gene are LNHDA and SQIVND (reference sequence). The CDR3 spells CASSTGYQPQHF. In DNA form, the CDR3 reads TGTGCCAGTAGTACGGGTTATCAGCCCCAGCATTTT.

This chain uses TRBV5-5 with TRBJ2-7; perhaps TRBD1 as D (6 bases). Germline V gene lookup returns CDR1 SGHKS and CDR2 YYEKEE (reference sequence). V dropped 3 bases and J dropped 2 bases, with 12 bases sitting between them. The CDR3 is made up of 14 amino acids. The CDR3 region has the DNA TGTGCCAGCAGCTACCAGACAGGAACCTACGAGCAGTACTTC. As protein: CASSYQTGTYEQYF.

The chain combines TRBV6-5 with TRBJ1-4; D is undetermined. V shed 5 bases and J shed 3 bases, with 10 bases lying between them. The CDR3 has 14 residues. Germline CDR1 MNHEY, CDR2 SVGAGI. The chain's CDR3 is CASSPNGANEKLFF. As DNA, the CDR3 is TGTGCCAGCAGTCCCAACGGGGCTAATGAAAAACTGTTTTTT.

The chain combines TRBV24-1 with TRBJ2-7; the D gene is possibly TRBD1 (6 bases). Germline-derived CDR1 and CDR2 are KGHDR and SFDVKD. The CDR3 is made up of 14 amino acids. Deletions cut 3 bases from V and 1 base from J, with 9 bases between. The CDR3 spells CATSDTGSSYEQYF. The CDR3 nucleotides are TGTGCCACCAGTGATACAGGGAGTTCCTACGAGCAGTACTTC.

This chain joins TRBV29-1 and TRBJ1-2; 7 bases line up with TRBD1. With 1 base clipped from V and 1 base from J, the junction kept 3 bases outside the gene matches. Germline V gene lookup returns CDR1 SQVTM and CDR2 ANQGSEA. The CDR3 consists of 14 residues. The CDR3: CSVEVTGVNYGYTF. DNA for the CDR3: TGCAGCGTTGAAGTTACAGGGGTTAACTATGGCTACACCTTC.

The V call is TRBV5-4, the J call TRBJ1-1; D unresolved. Trimming took 1 base from V and 1 from J, leaving 11 bases between them. This CDR3 contains 15 residues. Per germline, CDR1 SGHNT and CDR2 YYREEE (reference sequence). The CDR3 nucleotides are TGTGCCAGCAGCTTGTTAACAACCAAGAACACTGAAGCTTTCTTT. Translated, it gives CASSLLTTKNTEAFF.

The V call is TRBV25-1, the J call TRBJ1-6, with D maybe TRBD1 (6 bases). The CDR3 is 18 residues long. Germline CDR1 reads MGHDK; CDR2 reads SYGVNS. V shed 8 bases and J shed 6 bases, with 26 bases lying between them. CDR3 loop: CASQRGSGGPVSNSPLHF. The CDR3 nucleotides read TGTGCCAGCCAGAGAGGGAGCGGGGGCCCCGTATCTAATTCACCCCTCCACTTT.

The rearrangement joins TRBV4-2 to TRBJ2-2; 7 nucleotides align to TRBD2. Trimming removed 2 bases from V and 0 bases from J; junction bases left unmatched: 6. Per germline, CDR1 LGHNA and CDR2 YNFKEQ. The CDR3 loop spans 17 amino acids. CDR3 bases: TGTGCCAGCAGCCAAATGGCTAGCGGATCGAACACCGGGGAGCTGTTTTTT. This sequence encodes CASSQMASGSNTGELFF.

This clone was detected only once. The V gene is TRBV4-1, the J gene TRBJ1-5; 10 nucleotides match TRBD1. CDR1 is MGHRA, CDR2 YSYEKL, per germline. The CDR3 contains 20 residues. Trimming at V came to 0 bases and at J to 6 bases, leaving 17 bases not matched to a gene. The CDR3 DNA reads as TGCGCCAGCAGCCAAGATTGGATGACCACGGGACAGGGGTCGGGTCAGCCCCAGCATTTT. Amino acid sequence: CASSQDWMTTGQGSGQPQHF.

The chain employs TRBV27 and TRBJ1-1; 7 positions agree with TRBD1. V shed 9 bases and J 5 bases; nucleotides not matched to a gene: 6. The germline V gene has CDR1 MNHEY and CDR2 SMNVEV (reference sequence). CDR3 size: 12 residues. This CDR3 is CASGRGVTEAFF. The CDR3 DNA follows: TGTGCCAGTGGCAGGGGGGTAACTGAAGCTTTCTTT.

The chain has TRBV2 and TRBJ1-4; possibly TRBD1 for D (6 bases). Deletions cut 6 bases from V and 4 bases from J, with 18 bases between. Germline V gene lookup returns CDR1 SNHLY and CDR2 FYNNEI. The CDR3 spans 16 residues. As DNA, the CDR3 is TGTGCCAGCAGGGATTTCAGGGGTAGGATTAATGAAAAACTGTTTTTT. This gives the protein CASRDFRGRINEKLFF.

V usage is TRBV3-1 (or the pseudogene TRBV3-2) and J usage is TRBJ1-2; D not resolved. The length of the CDR3 is 14 residues. With 4 bases removed from V and 4 bases from J, the gap between germline ends came to 13 bases. Germline loops: CDR1 LGHDT, CDR2 YNNKEL (reference sequence). The CDR3 DNA sequence: TGTGCCAGCAGCCCTCTTACAGAGATCTATGGCTACACCTTC. It is translated as CASSPLTEIYGYTF.

This sequence joins TRBV28 and TRBJ2-6, with a weak D call TRBD2 (6 bases). Germline values: CDR1 MDHEN, CDR2 SYDVKM. The CDR3 sequence is 16 residues long. Trimming removed 5 bases from V and 2 bases from J, with 13 bases in between. CDR3 nucleotide sequence: TGTGCCAGCAGTGTACCGGGAGACGCTGGGGCCAACGTCCTGACTTTC. Protein product: CASSVPGDAGANVLTF.

The chain has TRBV6-6 and TRBJ2-1; 9 positions agree with TRBD1. The V and J ends lost 0 bases and 3 bases, in that order; junction bases with no gene match: 3. The CDR3 runs 16 residues. Germline V gene lookup returns CDR1 MNHNY and CDR2 SVGAGI (reference sequence). The CDR3 spells CASSYSDRGGYNEQFF. CDR3 nucleotides: TGTGCCAGCAGTTACTCGGACAGGGGTGGCTACAATGAGCAGTTCTTC.

The chain has TRBV5-8 and TRBJ2-3; D perhaps matches TRBD2 (6 bases). Deletions cut 1 base from V and 4 bases from J, with 13 bases between. Germline loops: CDR1 SGHTS, CDR2 YDEGEE. This CDR3 is built from 15 residues. The CDR3 sequence is CASSLSGGWADTQYF. CDR3 DNA sequence: TGTGCCAGCAGCTTGTCCGGGGGTTGGGCAGATACGCAGTATTTT.

CDR3 sequence: CASIRPSSGRSSYNEQFF. The CDR3 DNA sequence: TGTGCCAGCATCCGGCCATCCTCCGGGAGGTCCTCCTACAATGAGCAGTTCTTC. This rearrangement joins TRBV5-5 to TRBJ2-1; 7 nucleotides agree with TRBD2. This CDR3 comprises 18 residues. The J segment lost 0 bases and the V segment lost 6 bases, leaving 15 bases of the junction unmatched. Germline CDR1 SGHKS, CDR2 YYEKEE (reference sequence). The full variable domain, its missing parts supplied by reference TRBV5-5 and TRBJ2-1, is DAGVTQSPTHLIKTRGQQVTLRCSPISGHKSVSWYQQVLGQGPQFIFQYYEKEERGRGNFPDRFSARQFPNYSSELNVNALLLGDSALYLCASIRPSSGRSSYNEQFFGPGTRLTVL.

The chain couples TRBV7-8 to TRBJ2-7, with TRBD1 matching over 7 bases. J was trimmed by 5 bases and V by 5 bases; bases with no gene match: 6. Germline-derived CDR1 and CDR2 are SGHVS and FQNEAQ. This CDR3 comprises 13 residues. The CDR3 DNA is TGTGCCAGCAGCCGGACAGGCCCCCACGAGCAGTACTTC. Its translation is CASSRTGPHEQYF.

V gene TRBV4-1 combines with J gene TRBJ1-3; a possible D gene is TRBD1 (6 bases). V lost 3 bases, J lost 2 bases, and 17 bases lay in between. CDR3 length: 17 amino acids. Germline V lookup: CDR1 MGHRA, CDR2 YSYEKL. The CDR3 DNA reads as TGCGCCAGCAGCCAGACGGACATACAGGGTACTGGAAACACCATATATTTT. Translation gives CASSQTDIQGTGNTIYF.

The chain is built from TRBV27 and TRBJ1-2; the match to TRBD1 covers 12 bases. The CDR3 consists of 19 residues. The ends lost 0 bases at V and 4 bases at J; junction bases unmatched: 12. Germline-derived CDR1 and CDR2 are MNHEY and SMNVEV (reference sequence). This chain's CDR3 is CASSLSPQGQGALSYGYTF. DNA of the CDR3: TGTGCCAGCAGTTTATCCCCACAGGGACAGGGGGCGCTTAGCTATGGCTACACCTTC.

V is TRBV11-2 and J is TRBJ1-2; a possible D gene is TRBD1 (6 bases). V was cut by 1 base and J by 1 base, with 13 bases left in between. This CDR3 is 16 amino acids long. The germline V gene has CDR1 SGHAT and CDR2 FQNNGV. The CDR3 sequence: CASSLVGQRRNYGYTF. The CDR3 region has the DNA TGTGCCAGCAGCTTAGTCGGACAGCGACGTAACTATGGCTACACCTTC. The whole variable domain, filled in from reference TRBV11-2 and TRBJ1-2, reads EAGVAQSPRYKIIEKRQSVAFWCNPISGHATLYWYQQILGQGPKLLIQFQNNGVVDDSQLPKDRFSAERLKGVDSTLKIQPAKLEDSAVYLCASSLVGQRRNYGYTFGSGTRLTVV.

This rearrangement joins TRBV10-3 to TRBJ2-1; 7 nucleotides line up with TRBD2. In germline, CDR1 is ENHRY, CDR2 SYGVKD. This CDR3 has 15 amino acids. V shed 4 bases, J shed 5 bases, and the junction held 8 bases outside the gene matches. The CDR3 loop reads CAISVGLADHNEQFF. Written as DNA, the CDR3 is TGTGCCATCAGTGTGGGGCTAGCGGACCACAATGAGCAGTTCTTC.